These 21 T cell receptor beta chains were sequenced from one sample in a study of early T cells in non-severe SARS-CoV-2 infection. MiXCR, applied by TCRdb to the 5' RACE reads, yields one record per CDR3 protein. The data contain 70,000 or so distinct CDR3 sequences, approximately 13% of them seen just once; the ten biggest clones take up over 11%. The source material was whole blood. The receptors were sampled from an adult who was a healthcare worker with PCR-confirmed SARS-CoV-2 infection or an uninfected control (not recorded which).

V and J are TRBV2 and TRBJ2-2; the D is unclear. V gave up 8 bases and J gave up 2 bases, with 3 bases separating them. Looked up from germline, CDR1 is SNHLY and CDR2 is FYNNEI. The CDR3 is made up of 11 amino acids. The CDR3 region is CASYNTGELFF. CDR3 in DNA: TGTGCCAGCTACAACACCGGGGAGCTGTTTTTT.

The gene calls are TRBV12-3 or TRBV12-4 and TRBJ2-7; D possibly uses TRBD1 or TRBD2 (7 bases each). CDR3 length equals 14 residues. Trimming pared 6 bases from V and 2 bases from J, leaving 14 bases between. This CDR3 is CASRASGGAYEQYF. As DNA, the CDR3 is TGTGCCAGCAGAGCCTCAGGGGGGGCCTACGAGCAGTACTTC.

This chain uses TRBV7-8 with TRBJ1-1; no clear D gene. V was clipped by 5 bases and J by 0 bases, with 19 bases between them. The CDR3 spans 17 residues. In germline, CDR1 is SGHVS, CDR2 FQNEAQ. In nucleotides, the CDR3 is TGTGCCAGCAGCCCTCGTGGTTATAGGACGGTGAACACTGAAGCTTTCTTT. It translates to CASSPRGYRTVNTEAFF.

Ten or more counts support this clonotype. CDR3 bases: TGTGCCAGCACGAACAGCCCTGGGGCCTACGAGCAGTACTTC. It yields the protein CASTNSPGAYEQYF. The chain joins TRBV18 to TRBJ2-7, with D hard to call. The ends were cut back, 8 bases at V and 2 bases at J, with 16 bases in the middle. This CDR3 has 14 amino acids. The V gene's germline CDR1 is KGHSH and CDR2 LQKENI.

The chain is built from TRBV12-3 or TRBV12-4 and TRBJ1-5; D is unresolved. Trimming took off 2 bases at V and 5 bases at J, with 10 bases between the two ends. The CDR3 runs 14 residues. CDR3 loop: CASSLLSGDQPQHF. The CDR3 DNA is TGTGCCAGCAGTTTATTATCTGGGGATCAGCCCCAGCATTTT.

J is TRBJ2-3 and V is TRBV10-3; 11 bases agree with TRBD2. V was pared by 4 bases and J by 3 bases, with 9 bases of the junction left unmatched. This CDR3 has 17 amino acids. CDR1 is ENHRY and CDR2 is SYGVKD in the germline V gene. The CDR3 reads CAISGPSGLAATDTQYF. The CDR3, as DNA: TGTGCCATCAGTGGACCTTCGGGACTAGCGGCGACAGATACGCAGTATTTT.

V is TRBV3-1 and J is TRBJ2-5; D not resolved. The CDR3 consists of 15 residues. Deletions cut 1 base from V and 5 bases from J, with 14 bases between. The germline CDR1 and CDR2 sequences are LGHDT and YNNKEL (reference sequence). CDR3 region: CASSQGDAGFETQYF. The CDR3 DNA reads as TGTGCCAGCAGCCAAGGCGATGCAGGTTTTGAGACCCAGTACTTC.

This clonotype was seen only a few times. The J gene is TRBJ1-6, the V gene TRBV5-1, with D uncertain. The CDR3 runs 16 residues. Germline assignment: CDR1 SGHRS and CDR2 YFSETQ. Trimming removed 2 bases at V and 10 bases at J, with 19 bases between. The CDR3 loop reads CASSFGARQGTSPLHF. The CDR3 bases are TGCGCCAGCAGCTTTGGAGCGCGGCAAGGTACATCACCCCTCCACTTT.

This clonotype was recorded at least ten times. The chain carries TRBV10-3 and TRBJ2-7, with D possibly called TRBD1 or TRBD2 (5 bases each). V dropped 1 base and J dropped 6 bases, with 13 bases sitting between them. This CDR3 is 14 amino acids long. From germline, CDR1 is ENHRY and CDR2 SYGVKD. CDR3 in DNA: TGTGCCATCAGTGAGTTAGGGGCCAGCGGCGAGCAGTACTTC. Translated, it gives CAISELGASGEQYF.

The chain couples TRBV20-1 to TRBJ2-5; 7 bases are shared with TRBD1. Germline-derived CDR1 and CDR2 are DFQATT and SNEGSKA (reference sequence). Germline trimming cut 6 bases from V and 1 base from J; bases unmatched to any gene: 8. The CDR3 has 14 amino acids. The CDR3 nucleotides are TGCAGTGCCGCTCCCGGGACAGCCCAAGAGACCCAGTACTTC. Encoded protein: CSAAPGTAQETQYF.

This clonotype occurred a few times. This sequence joins TRBV20-1 and TRBJ1-3; D not resolved. V was clipped by 0 bases and J by 2 bases, with 8 bases between them. The CDR3 covers 14 residues. The germline V gene has CDR1 DFQATT and CDR2 SNEGSKA (reference sequence). As DNA, the CDR3 is TGCAGTGCTAGAGATAGGAGGGCTGGAAACACCATATATTTT. Translation gives CSARDRRAGNTIYF.

This clonotype was recorded a few times. The V gene is TRBV18, the J gene TRBJ2-5; D remains ambiguous. Deletions cut 2 bases from V and 2 bases from J, with 9 bases between. This CDR3 is built from 14 residues. Looked up from germline, CDR1 is KGHSH and CDR2 is LQKENI. This CDR3 is CASSPREGQETQYF. The DNA of the CDR3 is TGTGCCAGCTCACCAAGGGAAGGGCAAGAGACCCAGTACTTC.

There are a few counts of this clonotype. This sequence joins TRBV2 and TRBJ1-1; D is perhaps TRBD1 (6 bases). The germline CDR1 and CDR2 sequences are SNHLY and FYNNEI. V was pared by 6 bases and J by 2 bases, with 10 bases between. The CDR3 totals 13 residues. The CDR3 region is CASSMDRNTEAFF. In nucleotides, the CDR3 is TGTGCCAGCAGCATGGACAGAAACACTGAAGCTTTCTTT.

The J gene is TRBJ2-3, the V gene TRBV28; 7 bases match TRBD2. The V gene's germline CDR1 is MDHEN and CDR2 SYDVKM. The J segment lost 0 bases and the V segment lost 7 bases, leaving 7 bases of the junction unmatched. The CDR3 has 15 residues. The CDR3 region is CASTSGGSSTDTQYF. For the CDR3, the DNA is TGTGCCAGCACCTCCGGGGGGTCTAGCACAGATACGCAGTATTTT.

In this sample, this clonotype turned up many times. The chain has TRBV28 and TRBJ2-7; D remains ambiguous. Germline V gives CDR1 MDHEN, CDR2 SYDVKM. V was clipped by 4 bases and J by 1 base, with 11 bases between them. CDR3 length equals 14 residues. This CDR3 reads CASSSHSDSYEQYF. The CDR3 region has the DNA TGTGCCAGCAGTTCCCACAGCGATTCCTACGAGCAGTACTTC.

The genes are TRBV12-3 or TRBV12-4 and TRBJ2-5; D uncertain. The CDR3 extends over 15 amino acids. V was clipped by 7 bases and J by 2 bases, with 17 bases between them. The CDR3 region has the DNA TGTGCCAGCACCCGTGGTCAGACCGTTCAAGAGACCCAGTACTTC. It encodes CASTRGQTVQETQYF.

This clonotype was seen repeatedly, ten times or more. The chain recombines TRBV7-2 with TRBJ1-2, with a weak D call TRBD1 (6 bases). Germline values: CDR1 SGHTA, CDR2 FQGNSA. This CDR3 spans 13 amino acids. V was trimmed by 1 base and J by 5 bases, leaving 8 bases between them. DNA of the CDR3: TGTGCCAGCAGCTTAGGACAGGTTTATGGCTACACCTTC. It is translated as CASSLGQVYGYTF.

This clonotype was seen a handful of times. This chain connects TRBV6-2 or TRBV6-3 to TRBJ1-5, with D unclear. CDR1 and CDR2 (germline): MNHEY, SVGEGT. V was pared by 1 base and J by 5 bases, with 15 bases between. This CDR3 region has 16 residues. The CDR3 DNA follows: TGTGCCAGCAGTTACTTCGGGGTTTTGGGAGATCAGCCCCAGCATTTT. The encoded protein is CASSYFGVLGDQPQHF.

This clonotype came up a few times. The rearrangement links TRBV7-7 to TRBJ1-4; the match to TRBD1 covers 10 bases. The CDR3 is 13 residues long. CDR1 is SSHAT, CDR2 FNYEAQ, per germline (reference sequence). The junction had 1 base not matched to a gene; V was cut back by 4 bases and J by 8 bases. The CDR3 sequence is CASSSDRGEKLFF. The DNA for the CDR3 is TGTGCCAGCAGCTCGGACAGGGGGGAAAAACTGTTTTTT.

In this sample, this clonotype turned up a few times. V and J are TRBV12-3 or TRBV12-4 and TRBJ1-2; TRBD1 might be the D (5 bases). The CDR3 is 11 residues long. V was shortened by 5 bases and J by 8 bases, with 9 bases between the two germline ends. CDR3 in DNA: TGTGCCAGCAGTCCCCGACAGGGCTACACCTTC. Protein sequence: CASSPRQGYTF.

V usage is TRBV29-1 and J usage is TRBJ2-2; 7 nucleotides match TRBD1. V was clipped by 8 bases and J by 6 bases; unmatched bases: 9. Per germline, CDR1 SQVTM and CDR2 ANQGSEA. The CDR3 spans 13 residues. The CDR3 region has the DNA TGCAGCACACCGGGACAGATTTCCGGGGAGCTGTTTTTT. This codes for CSTPGQISGELFF.